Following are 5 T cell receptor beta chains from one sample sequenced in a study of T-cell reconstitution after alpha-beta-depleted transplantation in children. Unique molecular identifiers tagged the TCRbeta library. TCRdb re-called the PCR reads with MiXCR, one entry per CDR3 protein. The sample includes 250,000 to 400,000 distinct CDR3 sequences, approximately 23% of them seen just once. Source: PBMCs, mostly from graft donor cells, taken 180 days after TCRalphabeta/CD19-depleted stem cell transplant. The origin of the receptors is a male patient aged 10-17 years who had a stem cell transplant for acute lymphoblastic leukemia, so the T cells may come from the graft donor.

CDR3 sequence reads: CSARVRDRGRLSGNTIYF. CDR3 DNA: TGCAGTGCTAGAGTCCGGGACAGGGGCCGCCTCTCTGGAAACACCATATATTTT. This chain links TRBV20-1 with TRBJ1-3; 10 bases line up with TRBD1. Unmatched junction bases numbered 9, after V lost 1 base and J lost 0 bases. This CDR3 contains 18 residues. CDR1 is DFQATT and CDR2 is SNEGSKA in the germline V gene (reference sequence).

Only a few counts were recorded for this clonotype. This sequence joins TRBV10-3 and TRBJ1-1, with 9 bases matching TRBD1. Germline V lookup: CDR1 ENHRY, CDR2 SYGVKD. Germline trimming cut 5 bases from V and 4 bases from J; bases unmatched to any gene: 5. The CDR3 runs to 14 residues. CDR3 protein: CAISPGQGSTEAFF. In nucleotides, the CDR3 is TGTGCCATCAGTCCGGGACAGGGAAGCACTGAAGCTTTCTTT.

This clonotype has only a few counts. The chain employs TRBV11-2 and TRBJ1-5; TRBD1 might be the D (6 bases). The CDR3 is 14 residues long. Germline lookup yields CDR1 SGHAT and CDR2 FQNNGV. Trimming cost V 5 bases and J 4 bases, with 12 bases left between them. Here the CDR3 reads CASSRGQINQPQHF. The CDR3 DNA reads TGTGCCAGCAGCCGCGGACAGATAAATCAGCCCCAGCATTTT.

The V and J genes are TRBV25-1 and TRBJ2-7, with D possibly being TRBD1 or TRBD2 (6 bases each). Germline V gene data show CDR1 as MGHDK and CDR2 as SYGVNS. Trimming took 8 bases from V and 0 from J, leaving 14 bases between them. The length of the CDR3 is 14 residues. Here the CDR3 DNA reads TGTGCCAGCGGCCCCGGGGGCCTCTCCTACGAGCAGTACTTC. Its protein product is CASGPGGLSYEQYF.

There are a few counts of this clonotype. The CDR3 sequence: CSAGPRVQKKTQYF. The DNA for the CDR3 is TGCAGTGCTGGACCCCGGGTACAGAAGAAGACCCAGTACTTC. V gene TRBV20-1 combines with J gene TRBJ2-5; D is ambiguous. Germline V gives CDR1 DFQATT, CDR2 SNEGSKA (reference sequence). V lost 5 bases and J lost 6, with 19 bases in between. The CDR3 contains 14 residues.